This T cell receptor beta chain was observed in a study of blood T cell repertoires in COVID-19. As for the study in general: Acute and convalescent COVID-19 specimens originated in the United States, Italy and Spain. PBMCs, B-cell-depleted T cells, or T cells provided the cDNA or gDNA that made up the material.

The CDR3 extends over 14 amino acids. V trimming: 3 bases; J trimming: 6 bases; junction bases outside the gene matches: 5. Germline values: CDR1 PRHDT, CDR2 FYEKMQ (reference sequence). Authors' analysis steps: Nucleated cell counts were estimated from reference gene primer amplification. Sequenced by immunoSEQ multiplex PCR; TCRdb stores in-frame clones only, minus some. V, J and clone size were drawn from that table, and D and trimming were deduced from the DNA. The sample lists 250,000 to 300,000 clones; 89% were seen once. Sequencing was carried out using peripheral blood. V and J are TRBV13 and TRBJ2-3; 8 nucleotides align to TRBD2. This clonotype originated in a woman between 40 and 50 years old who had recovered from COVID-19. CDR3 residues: CASSLSGSSDTQYF. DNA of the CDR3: TGTGCCAGCAGCTTGAGCGGGAGCTCGGATACGCAGTATTTT.